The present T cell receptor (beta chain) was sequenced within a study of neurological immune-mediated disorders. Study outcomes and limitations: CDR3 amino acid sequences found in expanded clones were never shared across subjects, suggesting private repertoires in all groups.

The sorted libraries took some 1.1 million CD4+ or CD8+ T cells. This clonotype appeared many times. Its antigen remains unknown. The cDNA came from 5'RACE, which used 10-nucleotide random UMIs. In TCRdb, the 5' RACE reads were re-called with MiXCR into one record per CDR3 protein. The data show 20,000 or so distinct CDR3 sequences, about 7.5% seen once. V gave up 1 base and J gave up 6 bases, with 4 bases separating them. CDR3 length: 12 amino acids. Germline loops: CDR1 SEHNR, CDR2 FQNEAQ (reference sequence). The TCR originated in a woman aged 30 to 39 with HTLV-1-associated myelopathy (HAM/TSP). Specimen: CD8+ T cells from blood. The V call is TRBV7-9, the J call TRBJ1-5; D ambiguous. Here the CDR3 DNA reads TGTGCCAGCAGCTTAGAGGGTCAGCCCCAGCATTTT. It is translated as CASSLEGQPQHF.